This paragraph covers one TCR beta chain sequence. A junction boundary mismatches the germline segment, possibly from a read error. This sample was taken from a study of Graves' ophthalmopathy and Graves' hyperthyroidism. Germline V lookup: CDR1 SGHTA, CDR2 FQGNSA. The CDR3 runs 15 residues. Transcripts of RNA were the source for amplifying TCR beta CDR3 regions. Scientists carried out first-round RT-PCR using HTBI primers and then a second-round multiplex PCR. TCRdb recomputed calls from the multiplex PCR reads with MiXCR, one row per CDR3 protein. This sample has some 750,000 distinct CDR3 sequences, with around 40% found just once. Lactation, pregnancy, uncontrolled infections and other autoimmune diseases were all grounds for excluding patients. Clinical symptoms, serum thyroxine, TRAb, thyroid ultrasound and orbital computed tomography determined diagnosis.

This sequence was found in an adult man with Graves' ophthalmopathy. Sequencing input: peripheral blood. V is TRBV7-2 and J is TRBJ2-6; tentatively, D is TRBD1 (5 bases). The CDR3: CASSFDLSGANVLAF. The CDR3 DNA reads TGTGCCAGCAGCTTTGACCTTTCTGGGGCCAACGTCCTGGCTTTC.